These 27 T cell receptor beta chains were all obtained from the same sample, sequenced in a study of control samples from healthy donors and cancer patients. The data were produced by immunoSEQ multiplex PCR, yet TCRdb's version contains in-frame clones alone and is incomplete. The table lists around 140,000 clones, around 90% of them singletons. Sequencing was performed on blood. Every receptor here comes from a man in his forties or fifties in good health.

V and J are TRBV5-6 and TRBJ2-5; TRBD1 might be the D (6 bases). This CDR3 has 15 amino acids. V lost 4 bases and J 3 bases, leaving 16 bases between the germline ends. Germline CDR1 is SGHDT and CDR2 is YYEEEE. Here the CDR3 reads CASSGGGIGKETQYF. CDR3 coding DNA: TGTGCCAGCAGCGGGGGCGGAATCGGCAAAGAGACCCAGTACTTC.

This clone appeared once. The chain is built from TRBV7-9 and TRBJ2-3; D is unclear. Germline V gene sequence: CDR1 SEHNR, CDR2 FQNEAQ (reference sequence). Trimming took 5 bases from V and 6 from J, leaving 9 bases between them. This CDR3 has 12 residues. The CDR3 region has the DNA TGTGCCAGCAGCCAGATCCCGGATACGCAGTATTTT. Translation gives CASSQIPDTQYF.

The rearrangement uses TRBV6-5 and TRBJ1-4; D is uncertain. The germline CDR1 and CDR2 sequences are MNHEY and SVGAGI. Trimming cost V 6 bases and J 0 bases, with 11 bases left between them. The CDR3 extends over 15 amino acids. Here the CDR3 reads CASSPEGATNEKLFF. The CDR3 DNA is TGTGCCAGCAGCCCAGAGGGAGCAACTAATGAAAAACTGTTTTTT.

This chain connects TRBV7-9 to TRBJ1-6; D is perhaps TRBD1 (6 bases). The germline CDR1 and CDR2 sequences are SEHNR and FQNEAQ (reference sequence). V lost 5 bases to trimming and J lost 5 bases, with 13 bases between them. The CDR3 is 15 residues long. In nucleotides, the CDR3 is TGTGCCAGCAGCCTCGGAGGGGGGAATAATTCACCCCTCCACTTT. Amino acids: CASSLGGGNNSPLHF.

The chain recombines TRBV7-9 with TRBJ2-5; D may be TRBD1 (5 bases). V gave up 3 bases and J gave up 0 bases, with 17 bases separating them. This CDR3 is built from 17 residues. Germline V gene lookup returns CDR1 SEHNR and CDR2 FQNEAQ (reference sequence). The CDR3 protein is CASSLPAQASYQETQYF. The CDR3 DNA follows: TGTGCCAGCAGCTTGCCAGCACAGGCATCGTACCAAGAGACCCAGTACTTC.

The genes are TRBV19 and TRBJ2-3; D is uncertain. Between the trimmed V and J ends, which lost 2 bases and 0 bases, there was a span of 12 bases. The germline V gene encodes CDR1 LNHDA and CDR2 SQIVND (reference sequence). The CDR3 is 16 residues long. The CDR3 is CASSIRGFGSTDTQYF. DNA for the CDR3: TGTGCCAGTAGTATACGTGGTTTCGGGAGCACAGATACGCAGTATTTT.

The rearrangement uses TRBV10-2 and TRBJ2-1; no reliable D call. This CDR3 is built from 12 residues. V dropped 4 bases and J dropped 12 bases, with 13 bases sitting between them. Germline-derived CDR1 and CDR2 are WSHSY and SAAADI. The DNA of the CDR3 is TGCGCCAGCAGTGTAATCTCGCGAGCGCAGTTCTTC. Residues: CASSVISRAQFF.

CDR3 protein: CASSILGLVNQPQHF. As DNA, the CDR3 is TGTGCCAGTAGTATACTGGGGTTGGTAAATCAGCCCCAGCATTTT. This chain links TRBV19 with TRBJ1-5, with D unresolved. The germline V gene has CDR1 LNHDA and CDR2 SQIVND (reference sequence). There are 15 residues in the CDR3. Deletions cut 2 bases from V and 4 bases from J, with 12 bases between.

The V call is TRBV5-5, the J call TRBJ2-5, with a tentative D call TRBD2 (6 bases). Germline CDR1 and CDR2: SGHKS and YYEKEE (reference sequence). The V end lost 4 bases, the J end lost 5 bases, and 24 bases lay between the germline ends. The CDR3 is 17 amino acids. The CDR3 sequence is CASSLSWGVNNPETQYF. CDR3 DNA sequence: TGTGCCAGCAGCCTGTCGTGGGGGGTAAACAACCCGGAGACCCAGTACTTC.

The rearrangement uses TRBV6-5 and TRBJ1-5; D unclear. This CDR3 has 14 residues. CDR1 MNHEY and CDR2 SVGAGI come from the germline V gene. V was pared by 8 bases and J by 0 bases, with 11 bases between. Here the CDR3 reads CASSRGYSNQPQHF. CDR3 nucleotide sequence: TGTGCCAGCTCCCGAGGGTATAGCAATCAGCCCCAGCATTTT.

On this clone itself: One base away lies a much larger clone, so this may be a sequencing read error. This sample also contains other DNA sequences that code for the same CDR3. The chain employs TRBV7-8 and TRBJ1-4; possibly TRBD1 for D (6 bases). The CDR3 consists of 15 residues. Germline V gene data show CDR1 as SGHVS and CDR2 as FQNEAQ. Trimming pared 2 bases from V and 5 bases from J, leaving 12 bases between. The CDR3 is CASSLSGAINEKLFF. CDR3 nucleotide sequence: TGTGCCAGCAGCTTATCAGGGGCAATAAATGAAAAACTGTTTTTT.

The chain couples TRBV6-5 to TRBJ2-1; weak D call: TRBD1 (6 bases). The CDR3 totals 14 residues. The ends were cut back, 6 bases at V and 6 bases at J, with 15 bases in the middle. Germline loops: CDR1 MNHEY, CDR2 SVGAGI. CDR3 residues: CASRRQGQPNEQFF. DNA for the CDR3: TGTGCCAGCAGACGCCAGGGGCAGCCCAATGAGCAGTTCTTC.

This chain uses TRBV5-1 with TRBJ2-1; 8 nucleotides line up with TRBD2. This CDR3 has 15 residues. The germline V gene encodes CDR1 SGHRS and CDR2 YFSETQ. Trimming removed 4 bases from V and 6 bases from J; junction bases left unmatched: 9. CDR3 coding DNA: TGCGCCAGCAGCCATGGACTAGCTACCGCCAATGAGCAGTTCTTC. It specifies CASSHGLATANEQFF. The whole variable domain, remainder taken from reference TRBV5-1 and TRBJ2-1, is KAGVTQTPRYLIKTRGQQVTLSCSPISGHRSVSWYQQTPGQGLQFLFEYFSETQRNKGNFPGRFSGRQFSNSRSEMNVSTLELGDSALYLCASSHGLATANEQFFGPGTRLTVL.

The chain carries TRBV6-5 and TRBJ1-1; D gene ambiguous. The CDR3 extends over 14 amino acids. Per germline, CDR1 MNHEY and CDR2 SVGAGI. V was clipped by 6 bases and J by 3 bases, with 14 bases between them. The CDR3 reads CASRSTGLHTEAFF. Here the CDR3 DNA reads TGTGCCAGCAGATCCACCGGGCTGCACACTGAAGCTTTCTTT.

This chain connects TRBV5-1 to TRBJ1-4; D ambiguous. The CDR3 length is 17 residues. Germline assignment: CDR1 SGHRS and CDR2 YFSETQ. V lost 2 bases and J lost 2, with 16 bases in between. CDR3 DNA: TGCGCCAGCAGCTTAAACCCTAGTGGAGCCACTAATGAAAAACTGTTTTTT. This translates into CASSLNPSGATNEKLFF.

The rearrangement uses TRBV10-1 and TRBJ1-2; D ambiguous. This CDR3 has 13 residues. V shed 3 bases and J shed 7 bases, with 12 bases lying between them. Per germline, CDR1 WNHNN and CDR2 SYGVQD (reference sequence). In DNA, the CDR3 is TGCGCCAGCAGTGAAGTAGTTGGAGGTGGCTACACCTTC. Translating it yields CASSEVVGGGYTF.

Only a few counts were recorded for this clone. V gene TRBV5-5 combines with J gene TRBJ1-2, with D uncertain. CDR1 is SGHKS, CDR2 YYEKEE, per germline (reference sequence). There are 15 residues in the CDR3. Trimming stripped 1 base from V and 4 bases from J, with 14 bases between. The CDR3 region has the DNA TGTGCCAGCAGCTTGAATACTAACGCCGGCTATGGCTACACCTTC. It codes for CASSLNTNAGYGYTF.

This rearrangement joins TRBV6-1 to TRBJ1-1; D uncertain. This CDR3 comprises 15 residues. V was shortened by 3 bases and J by 0 bases, with 11 bases between the two germline ends. From germline, CDR1 is MNHNS and CDR2 SASEGT. The CDR3 nucleotides are TGTGCCAGCAGTGAGTTTCAGTTCATGAACACTGAAGCTTTCTTT. Its protein is CASSEFQFMNTEAFF.

This clone appeared once. The chain uses TRBV7-9 and TRBJ1-3; D unresolved. CDR3 length equals 15 residues. V lost 5 bases, J lost 0 bases, and 11 bases lay in between. CDR1 and CDR2 (germline): SEHNR, FQNEAQ (reference sequence). CDR3 loop: CASSPLSSSGNTIYF. The CDR3 bases are TGTGCCAGCAGCCCTCTATCGAGCTCTGGAAACACCATATATTTT.

The table lists this clone with a count of one. The V and J genes are TRBV6-6 and TRBJ1-5; D unclear. Trimming took 10 bases from V and 0 from J, leaving 10 bases between them. The CDR3 spans 13 residues. The germline gives CDR1 MNHNY, CDR2 SVGAGI (reference sequence). The CDR3 loop reads CATDHDSNQPQHF. The CDR3 DNA reads TGTGCCACCGACCATGATAGCAATCAGCCCCAGCATTTT.

The rearrangement links TRBV5-1 to TRBJ2-1, with 9 nucleotides matching TRBD1. The V and J ends lost 4 bases and 3 bases, in that order; junction bases with no gene match: 5. Germline loops: CDR1 SGHRS, CDR2 YFSETQ. The CDR3 covers 15 residues. CDR3 protein: CASSPPDRGYNEQFF. CDR3 nucleotides: TGCGCCAGCAGCCCCCCGGACAGGGGCTACAATGAGCAGTTCTTC.

The chain uses TRBV6-5 and TRBJ2-7; no reliable D call. This CDR3 has 11 residues. Germline V gene sequence: CDR1 MNHEY, CDR2 SVGAGI. V shed 6 bases and J shed 2 bases, with 5 bases lying between them. Written as DNA, the CDR3 is TGTGCCAGCAGCCGCACCTACGAGCAGTACTTC. This codes for CASSRTYEQYF.

This chain uses TRBV6-1 with TRBJ1-1; no clear D gene. The germline gives CDR1 MNHNS, CDR2 SASEGT. This CDR3 comprises 15 residues. V shed 2 bases and J shed 0 bases, with 10 bases lying between them. The CDR3 loop is CASSEPIPMNTEAFF. CDR3 DNA: TGTGCCAGCAGTGAACCAATCCCCATGAACACTGAAGCTTTCTTT.

The sample holds one count of this clone. The CDR3: CASSPGTDHEKLFF. The CDR3 DNA sequence: TGTGCCAGCAGCCCCGGGACAGACCATGAAAAACTGTTTTTT. The chain has TRBV13 and TRBJ1-4; 7 bases match TRBD1. Germline assignment: CDR1 PRHDT and CDR2 FYEKMQ (reference sequence). This CDR3 spans 14 amino acids. V lost 5 bases and J lost 6; bases outside the gene matches: 6.

Points on this clone: This sample also contains other DNA sequences that code for the same CDR3. V usage is TRBV6-5 and J usage is TRBJ2-7, with 12 bases identical to TRBD1. This CDR3 is 14 amino acids long. Germline CDR1 MNHEY, CDR2 SVGAGI. J gave up 4 bases and V 6 bases, and 4 bases lay outside the gene matches. The CDR3 here is CASRPGQGAYEQYF. The DNA of the CDR3 is TGTGCCAGCAGACCGGGACAGGGGGCTTACGAGCAGTACTTC.

The gene calls are TRBV6-5 and TRBJ2-7; perhaps D is TRBD1 or TRBD2 (5 bases each). CDR1 and CDR2 (germline): MNHEY, SVGAGI. This CDR3 has 14 residues. V lost 5 bases and J lost 4, with 15 bases in between. The CDR3 DNA reads TGTGCCAGCAGTATACGGGACGGGGCATACGAGCAGTACTTC. Protein: CASSIRDGAYEQYF.

V and J are TRBV5-1 and TRBJ1-1; D is unresolved. V lost 4 bases, J lost 6 bases, and 13 bases lay in between. The length of the CDR3 is 13 residues. The V gene's germline CDR1 is SGHRS and CDR2 YFSETQ. DNA of the CDR3: TGCGCCAGCAGCCCAGACCCATATGCTGAAGCTTTCTTT. It is translated as CASSPDPYAEAFF.